A selection of T cell receptor beta chains follows, all from one sample in a study of T cell changes during pregnancy in multiple sclerosis. The method was immunoSEQ multiplex PCR; TCRdb's version includes in-frame clones alone and lacks a portion of them. The sample lists about 69,000 clones, roughly 91% seen once, with roughly 1.5% in the top ten. Sequencing was performed on peripheral blood, taken in the third trimester of pregnancy. Receptor source: a female donor with multiple sclerosis, enrolled in a pregnancy study. CDR3s include the opening cysteine and the closing phenylalanine or tryptophan. Each record gives: J gene, clone size, D gene, V gene, CDR3 protein, CDR3 DNA. The D gene is left open where the match is weak. Clone size appears in some rows only: once, few, many, or a class for an expanded clone.

J: TRBJ2-1
size: once
D: NA
V: TRBV6-5
CDR3: CASSSHPGDSLNEQFF
DNA: TGTGCCAGCAGTTCCCACCCGGGGGACAGCCTCAATGAGCAGTTCTTC

J: TRBJ1-1
size: NA
D: NA
V: TRBV7-6
CDR3: CASSSRGVNTEAFF
DNA: TGTGCCAGCAGCTCCCGGGGGGTGAACACTGAAGCTTTCTTT

J: TRBJ1-6
size: NA
D: NA
V: TRBV10-2
CDR3: CASSEFWGGSYNSPLHF
DNA: TGCGCCAGCAGTGAGTTTTGGGGGGGCTCCTATAATTCACCCCTCCACTTT

J: TRBJ1-1
size: NA
D: NA
V: TRBV7-8
CDR3: CASSLGQARVNTEAFF
DNA: TGTGCCAGCAGCTTAGGACAGGCCAGGGTGAACACTGAAGCTTTCTTT

J: TRBJ2-2
size: NA
D: TRBD2
V: TRBV2
CDR3: CASNPDSGGFNTGELFF
DNA: TGTGCCAGCAACCCCGATAGCGGGGGGTTTAACACCGGGGAGCTGTTTTTT

J: TRBJ1-6
size: NA
D: NA
V: TRBV27
CDR3: CASSPVLAVRNSPLHF
DNA: TGTGCCAGCAGTCCCGTTTTAGCGGTGCGGAATTCACCCCTCCACTTT

J: TRBJ2-7
size: NA
D: NA
V: TRBV6-1
CDR3: CASSERSYEQYF
DNA: TGTGCCAGCAGCGAGAGGAGTTACGAGCAGTACTTC

J: TRBJ1-2
size: once
D: NA
V: TRBV9
CDR3: CASSVSPGYGYTF
DNA: TGTGCCAGCAGCGTAAGCCCCGGGTATGGCTACACCTTC

J: TRBJ1-5
size: NA
D: TRBD1
V: TRBV14
CDR3: CASSQESGGKFQPQHF
DNA: TGTGCCAGCAGCCAAGAGTCAGGGGGAAAATTTCAGCCCCAGCATTTT

J: TRBJ1-1
size: NA
D: NA
V: TRBV29-1
CDR3: CSVEGRRGLVGTEAFF
DNA: TGCAGCGTTGAAGGTCGAAGGGGCCTGGTGGGCACTGAAGCTTTCTTT

J: TRBJ2-5
size: once
D: TRBD2
V: TRBV30
CDR3: CAWGTSVETQYF
DNA: TGTGCCTGGGGGACTAGCGTAGAGACCCAGTACTTC

J: TRBJ2-1
size: NA
D: TRBD2
V: TRBV11-2
CDR3: CASSLGGGAYNEQFF
DNA: TGTGCCAGCAGCTTGGGCGGGGGGGCGTATAATGAGCAGTTCTTC

J: TRBJ2-3
size: NA
D: NA
V: TRBV5-1
CDR3: CASEGDGNTDTQYF
DNA: TGCGCCAGCGAGGGGGACGGAAACACAGATACGCAGTATTTT

J: TRBJ2-5
size: NA
D: TRBD1
V: TRBV5-4
CDR3: CASSLVGTGVVKETQYF
DNA: TGTGCCAGCAGCTTGGTGGGGACAGGGGTGGTCAAAGAGACCCAGTACTTC

J: TRBJ2-2
size: NA
D: NA
V: TRBV5-6
CDR3: CASSLGLAGPGELFF
DNA: TGTGCCAGCAGCTTGGGGTTGGCAGGGCCCGGGGAGCTGTTTTTT

J: TRBJ1-1
size: NA
D: NA
V: TRBV18
CDR3: CASSPPSRAFAEAFF
DNA: TGTGCCAGCTCACCACCCTCCAGGGCGTTCGCTGAAGCTTTCTTT

J: TRBJ1-2
size: NA
D: TRBD1
V: TRBV27
CDR3: CASSKDRAQGYTF
DNA: TGTGCCAGCAGTAAGGACAGGGCGCAAGGCTACACCTTC

J: TRBJ1-2
size: NA
D: NA
V: TRBV7-2
CDR3: CASSFLPQATPAGYTF
DNA: TGTGCCAGCAGCTTCCTCCCACAGGCGACCCCGGCGGGCTACACCTTC

J: TRBJ2-7
size: NA
D: TRBD2
V: TRBV5-6
CDR3: CASSLGRDRAYEQYF
DNA: TGTGCCAGCAGCTTAGGGAGGGACCGAGCCTACGAGCAGTACTTC

J: TRBJ1-1
size: NA
D: NA
V: TRBV13
CDR3: CASSFLATNTEAFF
DNA: TGTGCCAGCAGCTTTCTGGCCACGAACACTGAAGCTTTCTTT

J: TRBJ2-7
size: NA
D: TRBD1
V: TRBV7-6
CDR3: CASSWDSSYEQYF
DNA: TGTGCCAGCAGCTGGGACAGCTCCTACGAGCAGTACTTC

J: TRBJ1-4
size: NA
D: NA
V: TRBV5-5
CDR3: CASSGGADREKLFF
DNA: TGTGCCAGCAGCGGCGGGGCGGATAGGGAAAAACTGTTTTTT

J: TRBJ1-5
size: NA
D: TRBD1
V: TRBV28
CDR3: CASRGQGDVQPQHF
DNA: TGTGCCAGCCGCGGACAGGGAGACGTACAGCCCCAGCATTTT